The 21 T cell receptor beta chains listed next were all sequenced from one sample in a study of control samples from healthy donors and cancer patients. Sequenced by immunoSEQ multiplex PCR; TCRdb stores in-frame clones only, minus some. The sample has 150,000 to 190,000 clones; 85% to 95% are singletons. What was sequenced was blood. These receptors all come from a man aged 45-65 years in good health.

The chain carries TRBV19 and TRBJ2-3; D unclear. In germline, CDR1 is LNHDA, CDR2 SQIVND (reference sequence). The CDR3 extends over 13 amino acids. V was clipped by 5 bases and J by 3 bases, with 9 bases between them. In nucleotides, the CDR3 is TGTGCCAGTAGTCAGCAGAGGACAGATACGCAGTATTTT. Its translation is CASSQQRTDTQYF.

V gene TRBV28 combines with J gene TRBJ2-1; tentatively, D is TRBD2 (6 bases). Germline values: CDR1 MDHEN, CDR2 SYDVKM. V shed 5 bases and J shed 8 bases, with 22 bases lying between them. The CDR3 length is 16 residues. CDR3 sequence: CASSARGSSHVHEQFF. The CDR3 DNA sequence: TGTGCCAGCAGTGCTCGGGGGTCCTCCCACGTTCATGAGCAGTTCTTC.

J is TRBJ2-1 and V is TRBV3-1 (or the pseudogene TRBV3-2), with 13 bases matching TRBD2. This CDR3 has 17 residues. The J segment lost 7 bases and the V segment lost 0 bases, leaving 6 bases of the junction unmatched. Germline assignment: CDR1 LGHDT and CDR2 YNNKEL (reference sequence). The CDR3 spells CASSQDLGTSGMNEQFF. CDR3 coding DNA: TGTGCCAGCAGCCAAGATCTGGGGACTAGCGGGATGAATGAGCAGTTCTTC.

V is TRBV5-6 and J is TRBJ1-2; D is perhaps TRBD1 (5 bases). V was trimmed by 0 bases and J by 5 bases, leaving 8 bases between them. Germline V gives CDR1 SGHDT, CDR2 YYEEEE. This CDR3 contains 13 residues. The CDR3 loop reads CASSLVGTYGYTF. The CDR3 DNA is TGTGCCAGCAGCTTGGTGGGGACGTATGGCTACACCTTC.

The CDR3 here is CASSKGQGVKNTEAFF. The CDR3 coding sequence is TGCGCCAGCAGCAAGGGACAGGGGGTAAAGAACACTGAAGCTTTCTTT. The chain uses TRBV4-1 and TRBJ1-1, with 11 positions matching TRBD1. There are 16 residues in the CDR3. Trimming took 5 bases from V and 1 from J; bases not matched to a gene: 6. Germline V gives CDR1 MGHRA, CDR2 YSYEKL.

A single count supports this clone. CDR3 nucleotides: TGTGCCAGCAGCCAAGGGTGGGGTAGAAGCACAGATACGCAGTATTTT. It encodes CASSQGWGRSTDTQYF. The V and J genes are TRBV3-1 (or the pseudogene TRBV3-2) and TRBJ2-3; D ambiguous. CDR3 size: 16 residues. Per the germline V gene, CDR1 is LGHDT and CDR2 is YNNKEL (reference sequence). The ends were cut back, 1 base at V and 0 bases at J, with 11 bases in the middle.

The CDR3 DNA reads as TGTGCCAGCAGCCCACTAAATACGCAGTATTTT. As protein: CASSPLNTQYF. The V call is TRBV11-2, the J call TRBJ2-3; no reliable D call. This CDR3 comprises 11 residues. V shed 5 bases and J shed 7 bases, with 7 bases lying between them. The germline gives CDR1 SGHAT, CDR2 FQNNGV.

In its sample, this clone was seen once. The chain recombines TRBV7-3 with TRBJ2-7; a weak D match, TRBD1 (6 bases). This CDR3 has 14 amino acids. In germline, CDR1 is SGHTA, CDR2 FQGTGA. Trimming removed 3 bases from V and 5 bases from J, with 14 bases in between. CDR3 DNA sequence: TGTGCCAGCAGCTTGGGCAGGGGCAACAACGAGCAGTACTTC. Translation: CASSLGRGNNEQYF. Using reference TRBV7-3 and TRBJ2-7 for the parts outside the CDR3, the full variable domain is GAGVSQTPSNKVTEKGKYVELRCDPISGHTALYWYRQSLGQGPEFLIYFQGTGAADDSGLPNDRFFAVRPEGSVSTLKIQRTERGDSAVYLCASSLGRGNNEQYFGPGTRLTVT.

The rearrangement joins TRBV4-1 to TRBJ2-7; weak D call: TRBD1 (6 bases). Germline-derived CDR1 and CDR2 are MGHRA and YSYEKL. CDR3 size: 16 residues. Trimming shortened V by 1 base and J by 1 base, and 14 bases separated the two germline ends. The CDR3 coding sequence is TGCGCCAGCAGCCAAGGGGCCCGGACAGCATCCTACGAGCAGTACTTC. This sequence encodes CASSQGARTASYEQYF.

CDR3 nucleotides: TGTGCCTGGAGCCTAGGCGGGGGGCGCCTCTCCTATAATTCACCCCTCCACTTT. Its translation is CAWSLGGGRLSYNSPLHF. The chain carries TRBV30 and TRBJ1-6; tentative D call: TRBD1 (6 bases). CDR3 length equals 18 residues. CDR1 and CDR2 (germline): GTSNPN, SVGIG (reference sequence). The V and J ends lost 3 bases and 0 bases respectively, with 18 bases between them.

The V gene is TRBV19, the J gene TRBJ1-1, with D tentatively TRBD1 (6 bases). V was trimmed by 0 bases and J by 0 bases, leaving 11 bases between them. The CDR3 runs to 16 residues. Germline values: CDR1 LNHDA, CDR2 SQIVND (reference sequence). This chain's CDR3 is CASSIDRDIMNTEAFF. The CDR3, as DNA: TGTGCCAGTAGTATAGATCGGGACATCATGAACACTGAAGCTTTCTTT.

The genes are TRBV7-6 and TRBJ2-2, with 8 bases lining up with TRBD2. The CDR3 is made up of 17 amino acids. The germline CDR1 and CDR2 sequences are SGHVS and FNYEAQ. V shed 1 base and J 5 bases; nucleotides not matched to a gene: 9. CDR3 sequence (DNA): TGTGCCAGCAGCTTAGGGGCGGGGGGCCCGGGAACCGGGGAGCTGTTTTTT. Translation gives CASSLGAGGPGTGELFF.

CDR3 bases: TGTGCCAGCAGCGGGGACAGTAATTCACCCCTCCACTTT. It yields the protein CASSGDSNSPLHF. The rearrangement joins TRBV7-9 to TRBJ1-6, with 7 bases lining up with TRBD1. This CDR3 has 13 amino acids. Germline CDR1 is SEHNR and CDR2 is FQNEAQ (reference sequence). The J segment lost 6 bases and the V segment lost 5 bases, leaving 1 base of the junction unmatched.

V and J are TRBV28 and TRBJ1-5; D is uncertain. This CDR3 spans 14 amino acids. V was clipped by 2 bases and J by 2 bases, with 7 bases between them. Germline values: CDR1 MDHEN, CDR2 SYDVKM. CDR3: CASSLGSGNQPQHF. The CDR3 DNA sequence: TGTGCCAGCAGTTTAGGGTCAGGCAATCAGCCCCAGCATTTT.

This clone was detected only a few times. CDR3 nucleotides: TGTGCCAGCAGCCTCTTGGGCGGGAGCACAGATACGCAGTATTTT. Its translation is CASSLLGGSTDTQYF. The chain carries TRBV5-5 and TRBJ2-3; TRBD2 might be the D (5 bases). CDR3 length: 15 residues. CDR1 and CDR2 from the germline V gene are SGHKS and YYEKEE (reference sequence). V lost 4 bases to trimming and J lost 0 bases, with 12 bases between them.

The chain recombines TRBV7-9 with TRBJ1-2; tentatively, D is TRBD1 (5 bases). V dropped 1 base and J dropped 5 bases, with 8 bases sitting between them. CDR1 and CDR2 from the germline V gene are SEHNR and FQNEAQ (reference sequence). The length of the CDR3 is 13 residues. The CDR3 is CASSLGDPYGYTF. For the CDR3, the DNA is TGTGCCAGCAGCTTAGGGGACCCATATGGCTACACCTTC. Full variable domain (rest looked up from reference TRBV7-9 and TRBJ1-2): DTGVSQNPRHKITKRGQNVTFRCDPISEHNRLYWYRQTLGQGPEFLTYFQNEAQLEKSRLLSDRFSAERPKGSFSTLEIQRTEQGDSAMYLCASSLGDPYGYTFGSGTRLTVV.

The chain couples TRBV19 to TRBJ2-7; the D gene is possibly TRBD2 (6 bases). Germline V gives CDR1 LNHDA, CDR2 SQIVND (reference sequence). The V end lost 10 bases, the J end lost 3 bases, and 13 bases lay between the germline ends. The CDR3 spans 12 residues. In DNA, the CDR3 is TGTGCCACTGGAGGGGCCCACTACGAGCAGTACTTC. This encodes CATGGAHYEQYF.

This chain joins TRBV10-1 and TRBJ2-1; D is ambiguous. V was clipped by 3 bases and J by 3 bases, with 12 bases between them. The germline V gene has CDR1 WNHNN and CDR2 SYGVQD (reference sequence). The CDR3 is 15 amino acids. The CDR3 here is CASSDTPDNYNEQFF. The CDR3 DNA is TGCGCCAGCAGTGATACCCCTGATAACTACAATGAGCAGTTCTTC.

The genes are TRBV24-1 and TRBJ2-3; 7 bases fit TRBD1. From germline, CDR1 is KGHDR and CDR2 SFDVKD. V lost 4 bases to trimming and J lost 2 bases; unmatched junction nucleotides: 8. The CDR3 is made up of 16 amino acids. CDR3 sequence (DNA): TGTGCCACCAGTGACCCAAACAGGGGTTTCACAGATACGCAGTATTTT. As protein: CATSDPNRGFTDTQYF.

The chain couples TRBV7-2 to TRBJ2-1; TRBD1 aligns across 9 bases. The CDR3 loop spans 15 amino acids. Germline loops: CDR1 SGHTA, CDR2 FQGNSA. After removal of 5 bases from V and 2 bases from J, the junction contained 4 bases not matched to a gene. The CDR3 here is CASSRTGGAYNEQFF. CDR3 DNA: TGTGCCAGCAGCCGTACAGGGGGCGCCTACAATGAGCAGTTCTTC.

The rearrangement links TRBV21-1 to TRBJ2-1; the DNA was not compared with TRBD2, the D call given in the table. TRBV21-1 is noted as a pseudogene. CDR3 length equals 17 residues. The CDR3 spells CASSKSGTSGRLNEQFF. The CDR3 nucleotides are TGTGCCAGCAGCAAATCGGGGACTAGCGGGAGGTTAAATGAGCAGTTCTTC.